Below, 23 T cell receptor beta chains from the same sample are listed, as sequenced in a study of T cells in Graves' hyperthyroidism and ophthalmopathy. Amplified TCR beta CDR3 regions came from RNA transcripts. HTBI primers drove first-round RT-PCR of the TCR CDR3. MiXCR was run by TCRdb on the multiplex PCR reads, yielding one entry per CDR3 protein. The sample has around 350,000 distinct CDR3 sequences, roughly 19% seen once. Sequencing used blood. All receptors come from a woman younger than 30 with Graves' hyperthyroidism.

There are many counts of this clonotype. The chain is built from TRBV12-3 or TRBV12-4 and TRBJ1-1, with unresolved D. The V and J ends lost 9 bases and 5 bases respectively, with 19 bases between them. The length of the CDR3 is 14 residues. This CDR3 is CASSHSAGRTEAFF. As DNA, the CDR3 is TGTGCCAGTTCACACTCAGCAGGCAGGACTGAAGCTTTCTTT.

This clonotype came up a few times. V and J are TRBV6-5 and TRBJ2-7; D call uncertain. CDR1 MNHEY and CDR2 SVGAGI come from the germline V gene. The CDR3 length is 14 residues. Trimming took off 0 bases at V and 2 bases at J, with 8 bases between the two ends. The CDR3: CASSYSKGAYEQYF. The CDR3 DNA reads as TGTGCCAGCAGTTACTCGAAAGGCGCCTACGAGCAGTACTTC.

At least ten counts were recorded for this clonotype. CDR3 DNA: TGTGCCAGCAGTTGGGGGACAGCCTATGGCTACACCTTC. It yields the protein CASSWGTAYGYTF. The chain couples TRBV6-5 to TRBJ1-2; 7 bases line up with TRBD1. V lost 4 bases, J lost 4 bases, and 3 bases stayed unmatched. The CDR3 consists of 13 residues. The V gene's germline CDR1 is MNHEY and CDR2 SVGAGI.

This rearrangement joins TRBV6-1 to TRBJ2-7, with TRBD1 as a possible D gene (7 bases). This CDR3 comprises 15 residues. Germline V gene data show CDR1 as MNHNS and CDR2 as SASEGT. V lost 6 bases and J lost 12, with 27 bases in between. The CDR3 reads CASSQGGRATSVRYF. In DNA, the CDR3 is TGTGCCAGCAGCCAGGGGGGCAGGGCCACCTCTGTTCGGTACTTC.

This clonotype appeared many times. The chain links TRBV20-1 to TRBJ1-5; the match to TRBD1 covers 8 bases. CDR1 and CDR2 from the germline V gene are DFQATT and SNEGSKA (reference sequence). V trimming: 1 base; J trimming: 4 bases; junction bases outside the gene matches: 6. There are 15 residues in the CDR3. CDR3 in amino acids: CSARGAGGPNQPQHF. The DNA for the CDR3 is TGCAGTGCTAGAGGAGCAGGGGGCCCTAATCAGCCCCAGCATTTT.

This clonotype appeared many times. CDR3 nucleotides: TGTGCCAGCAATAGACAGCCCTATGGCTACACCTTC. Amino acid sequence: CASNRQPYGYTF. This chain joins TRBV12-3 or TRBV12-4 and TRBJ1-2; D is possibly TRBD1 (5 bases). Trimming stripped 7 bases from V and 4 bases from J, with 10 bases between. The CDR3 is made up of 12 amino acids.

This clonotype was detected a few times. The chain employs TRBV28 and TRBJ2-2; 9 positions match TRBD1. J gave up 6 bases and V 7 bases, and 12 bases lay outside the gene matches. The CDR3 totals 16 residues. Germline V gene data show CDR1 as MDHEN and CDR2 as SYDVKM. The CDR3 region has the DNA TGTGCCAGCAACGGACCGGGACAGGGAACCGCCGGGGAGCTGTTTTTT. Its translation: CASNGPGQGTAGELFF.

V and J are TRBV6-5 and TRBJ2-5, with TRBD1 as a possible D gene (6 bases). This CDR3 has 14 amino acids. The germline V gene has CDR1 MNHEY and CDR2 SVGAGI. V was cut by 4 bases and J by 2 bases, with 11 bases left in between. The DNA for the CDR3 is TGTGCCAGCAGTTTGGATGACAGGCAAGAGACCCAGTACTTC. Amino acids: CASSLDDRQETQYF.

The V call is TRBV9, the J call TRBJ1-2, with D perhaps TRBD1 (6 bases). This CDR3 is 13 amino acids long. Trimming pared 7 bases from V and 4 bases from J, leaving 14 bases between. The germline CDR1 and CDR2 sequences are SGDLS and YYNGEE. CDR3: CASRGPGLYGYTF. The DNA of the CDR3 is TGTGCCAGCCGGGGGCCGGGCCTCTATGGCTACACCTTC.

Ten or more counts support this clonotype. The chain combines TRBV6-1 with TRBJ1-1; TRBD1 is a possible D gene (6 bases). Germline loops: CDR1 MNHNS, CDR2 SASEGT. This CDR3 contains 14 residues. V dropped 5 bases and J dropped 1 base, with 11 bases sitting between them. CDR3 sequence (DNA): TGTGCCAGCAGTCCGGGACACCCGAACACTGAAGCTTTCTTT. Translated, it gives CASSPGHPNTEAFF.

This clonotype was counted ten times or more. J is TRBJ2-5 and V is TRBV20-1; a weak D match, TRBD2 (6 bases). CDR1 and CDR2 (germline): DFQATT, SNEGSKA (reference sequence). The CDR3 totals 14 residues. V lost 0 bases and J lost 1, with 9 bases in between. The CDR3 sequence is CSARDLAIQETQYF. CDR3 sequence (DNA): TGCAGTGCTAGAGACCTAGCGATCCAAGAGACCCAGTACTTC.

This clonotype showed up many times. The chain carries TRBV6-2 or TRBV6-3 and TRBJ2-7, with D possibly TRBD1 on 6 matching bases. Germline CDR1 and CDR2: MNHEY and SVGEGT. Trimming took off 1 base at V and 5 bases at J, with 24 bases between the two ends. This CDR3 is 18 amino acids long. This CDR3 is CASSYYRARDTATDEQYF. CDR3 sequence (DNA): TGTGCCAGCAGTTACTACCGCGCCCGGGACACGGCTACCGACGAGCAGTACTTC.

This chain uses TRBV6-1 with TRBJ2-7; D not resolved. Trimming took off 4 bases at V and 3 bases at J, with 13 bases between the two ends. The CDR3 has 14 amino acids. Per the germline V gene, CDR1 is MNHNS and CDR2 is SASEGT. The CDR3 loop is CASSVNPDGYEQYF. In DNA form, the CDR3 reads TGTGCCAGCAGTGTAAACCCGGACGGCTACGAGCAGTACTTC.

This clonotype was counted ten times or more. The V and J genes are TRBV9 and TRBJ1-2, with TRBD1 matching over 9 bases. Germline V gives CDR1 SGDLS, CDR2 YYNGEE. The trim removed 3 bases at V and 3 bases at J, leaving 3 bases unmatched. The CDR3 totals 14 residues. The CDR3 region is CASSAWDRDYGYTF. The CDR3 DNA reads TGTGCCAGCAGCGCGTGGGACAGGGACTATGGCTACACCTTC.

This clonotype was found many times. The chain has TRBV12-3 or TRBV12-4 and TRBJ2-7; tentative D call: TRBD2 (6 bases). The CDR3 has 11 amino acids. The CDR3 sequence: CASGVSYEQYF. CDR3 DNA sequence: TGTGCGTCGGGGGTCTCCTACGAGCAGTACTTC.

At least ten counts were recorded for this clonotype. As DNA, the CDR3 is TGTGCTAGTGTTGGAATCCTCAGGTTCGCGAACACCGGGGAGCTGTTTTTT. Translated: CASVGILRFANTGELFF. The chain has TRBV12-5 and TRBJ2-2, with D hard to call. CDR1 is LGHNT, CDR2 FRNRAP, per germline. With 7 bases removed from V and 0 bases from J, the gap between germline ends came to 18 bases. The CDR3 has 17 amino acids.

This clonotype has only a few counts. J is TRBJ1-1 and V is TRBV6-1, with D perhaps TRBD1 (5 bases). The CDR3 length is 15 residues. The germline V and J ends were trimmed by 4 bases and 3 bases, with 15 bases remaining between them. Germline-derived CDR1 and CDR2 are MNHNS and SASEGT. CDR3 DNA: TGTGCCAGCAGTGCTCCCCGGGGCAGGGACACTGAAGCTTTCTTT. This gives the protein CASSAPRGRDTEAFF.

At least ten counts were recorded for this clonotype. V and J are TRBV6-1 and TRBJ2-1; D call uncertain. The V gene's germline CDR1 is MNHNS and CDR2 SASEGT. The CDR3 extends over 14 amino acids. The V end lost 1 base, the J end lost 3 bases, and 7 bases lay between the germline ends. Here the CDR3 reads CASSEGTDYNEQFF. The CDR3 nucleotides are TGTGCCAGCAGTGAAGGGACGGACTACAATGAGCAGTTCTTC.

Many counts were recorded for this clonotype. The chain recombines TRBV2 with TRBJ2-7; D remains ambiguous. Germline V gene lookup returns CDR1 SNHLY and CDR2 FYNNEI. Trimming removed 0 bases at V and 1 base at J, with 16 bases between. There are 17 residues in the CDR3. CDR3 loop: CASSEAWQLLESYEQYF. CDR3 bases: TGTGCCAGCAGTGAAGCGTGGCAGCTTCTGGAGTCCTACGAGCAGTACTTC.

This clonotype has a count of ten or more. The rearrangement joins TRBV20-1 to TRBJ1-2; the match to TRBD1 covers 12 bases. Germline V gene lookup returns CDR1 DFQATT and CDR2 SNEGSKA (reference sequence). Trimming at V came to 0 bases and at J to 4 bases, leaving 9 bases not matched to a gene. The CDR3 consists of 17 residues. The CDR3 coding sequence is TGCAGTGCTAGAGAGTGGGGGGGACAGGGGGCAGGCTATGGCTACACCTTC. Encoded protein: CSAREWGGQGAGYGYTF.

This clonotype showed up many times. The J gene is TRBJ1-1, the V gene TRBV6-5; 7 bases map to TRBD1. The germline V gene encodes CDR1 MNHEY and CDR2 SVGAGI. This CDR3 has 14 residues. Unmatched junction bases numbered 7, after V lost 5 bases and J lost 4 bases. The CDR3 protein is CASSLQGSSTEAFF. CDR3 DNA sequence: TGTGCCAGCAGTCTACAGGGGTCCAGCACTGAAGCTTTCTTT.

At least ten counts were recorded for this clonotype. DNA of the CDR3: TGCAGCGCCACCGGGACGGGAAACACTGAAGCTTTCTTT. This codes for CSATGTGNTEAFF. The rearrangement joins TRBV29-1 to TRBJ1-1; maybe TRBD1 (5 bases). CDR3 length: 13 amino acids. V lost 7 bases and J lost 2, with 14 bases in between. From germline, CDR1 is SQVTM and CDR2 ANQGSEA.

The genes are TRBV5-1 and TRBJ1-2; D is unresolved. The CDR3 contains 15 residues. The V and J ends lost 0 bases and 8 bases respectively, with 17 bases between them. The germline gives CDR1 SGHRS, CDR2 YFSETQ. The CDR3 DNA is TGCGCCAGCAGCTTGGAAGGCTCGTTCCTAGAGGGCTACACCTTC. It is translated as CASSLEGSFLEGYTF. Full variable domain (remainder filled in from reference TRBV5-1 and TRBJ1-2): KAGVTQTPRYLIKTRGQQVTLSCSPISGHRSVSWYQQTPGQGLQFLFEYFSETQRNKGNFPGRFSGRQFSNSRSEMNVSTLELGDSALYLCASSLEGSFLEGYTFGSGTRLTVV.